What follows are 15 T cell receptor beta chains derived from one specimen sequenced in a study of T cells after yellow fever vaccination. TCRdb itself ran the 5' RACE reads through MiXCR, one entry per CDR3 protein. The data contain 200,000 to 300,000 distinct CDR3 sequences, 13% of them seen just once; the ten biggest clones take up about 0.54%. Material: CD4+ T cells sorted from PBMCs, obtained 45 days after the yellow fever booster vaccination. The receptors shown here come from a man aged 25-40 years who received the YFV17D yellow fever vaccine.

V is TRBV29-1 and J is TRBJ2-3; 10 bases match TRBD2. V trimming: 4 bases; J trimming: 2 bases; junction bases outside the gene matches: 3. The CDR3 extends over 14 amino acids. Germline V gene lookup returns CDR1 SQVTM and CDR2 ANQGSEA. The CDR3 nucleotides read TGCAGCGTTGCTAGCGGGAGAGTCACAGATACGCAGTATTTT. Encoded protein: CSVASGRVTDTQYF.

This clonotype was detected a few times. This chain uses TRBV20-1 with TRBJ1-1; TRBD1 aligns across 10 bases. Looked up from germline, CDR1 is DFQATT and CDR2 is SNEGSKA (reference sequence). The CDR3 runs 11 residues. Here the CDR3 DNA reads TGCAGGCCCGGGACAGGGGCTGAAGCTTTCTTT. Protein: CRPGTGAEAFF.

A single count supports this clonotype. The chain uses TRBV5-1 and TRBJ2-2; 7 bases agree with TRBD1. Germline-derived CDR1 and CDR2 are SGHRS and YFSETQ. The CDR3 extends over 17 amino acids. With 3 bases clipped from V and 1 base from J, the junction kept 9 bases outside the gene matches. The CDR3 DNA sequence: TGCGCCAGCAGCTCACACCCCGGGACAGTGAACACCGGGGAGCTGTTTTTT. It codes for CASSSHPGTVNTGELFF.

V gene TRBV7-2 combines with J gene TRBJ2-1, with 7 bases matching TRBD2. Germline V CDR1 and CDR2: SGHTA, FQGNSA. The CDR3 consists of 14 residues. After removal of 5 bases from V and 3 bases from J, the junction contained 4 bases not matched to a gene. The CDR3 reads CASSQTSSYNEQFF. The CDR3 DNA follows: TGTGCCAGCAGCCAGACTAGCAGCTACAATGAGCAGTTCTTC. The full variable domain, completed using reference TRBV7-2 and TRBJ2-1, is GAGVSQSPSNKVTEKGKDVELRCDPISGHTALYWYRQSLGQGLEFLIYFQGNSAPDKSGLPSDRFSAERTGGSVSTLTIQRTQQEDSAVYLCASSQTSSYNEQFFGPGTRLTVL.

Comment on this clonotype: At one end the junction does not follow the germline gene, possibly because of a read error. The rearrangement joins TRBV29-1 to TRBJ2-1; no reliable D call. CDR1 and CDR2 (germline): SQVTM, ANQGSEA. This CDR3 comprises 12 residues. As DNA, the CDR3 is TGCGGCGTGAGACCGAAAGCACTTGAGCAGTTCTTC. Encoded protein: CGVRPKALEQFF.

The J gene is TRBJ2-2, the V gene TRBV12-3 or TRBV12-4; 10 bases line up with TRBD1. The V gene end was trimmed by 7 bases and the J gene end by 7 bases; junction bases not matched to a gene: 9. This CDR3 has 15 residues. CDR3 coding DNA: TGTGCCAGCACCCCGACAGGGGGCGGGCACGGGGAGCTGTTTTTT. Its protein is CASTPTGGGHGELFF.

This clonotype has just a few counts. The chain uses TRBV9 and TRBJ1-1, with no clear D. The CDR3 totals 13 residues. V lost 4 bases and J lost 5, with 12 bases in between. Germline assignment: CDR1 SGDLS and CDR2 YYNGEE. CDR3 sequence: CASSLGPGTEAFF. CDR3 nucleotides: TGTGCCAGCAGCCTCGGGCCGGGAACTGAAGCTTTCTTT. The full variable domain, its missing parts supplied by reference TRBV9 and TRBJ1-1, is DSGVTQTPKHLITATGQRVTLRCSPRSGDLSVYWYQQSLDQGLQFLIQYYNGEERAKGNILERFSAQQFPDLHSELNLSSLELGDSALYFCASSLGPGTEAFFGQGTRLTVV.

The gene calls are TRBV6-1 and TRBJ2-7; D could derive from TRBD1 or TRBD2 (5 bases each). Per germline, CDR1 MNHNS and CDR2 SASEGT. Between the trimmed V and J ends, which lost 7 bases and 0 bases, there was a span of 19 bases. This CDR3 is 16 amino acids long. CDR3 in amino acids: CASTRIGTAGSYEQYF. The CDR3 DNA reads TGTGCCAGCACCCGAATAGGGACGGCCGGCTCCTACGAGCAGTACTTC.

V is TRBV5-1 and J is TRBJ2-3; tentatively, D is TRBD2 (6 bases). V lost 5 bases and J 9 bases, leaving 19 bases between the germline ends. The CDR3 covers 14 residues. Germline loops: CDR1 SGHRS, CDR2 YFSETQ. The CDR3 spells CASRRGGLGTTQYF. In nucleotides, the CDR3 is TGCGCCAGCAGGCGAGGAGGGCTGGGGACGACGCAGTATTTT.

The chain links TRBV7-9 to TRBJ2-3, with TRBD1 identical over 10 bases. The germline V gene has CDR1 SEHNR and CDR2 FQNEAQ (reference sequence). The V and J ends lost 7 bases and 3 bases, in that order; junction bases with no gene match: 4. The CDR3 has 14 amino acids. CDR3 in DNA: TGTGCCAGCACTGGGACAGGGGATACAGATACGCAGTATTTT. Its translation: CASTGTGDTDTQYF.

This clonotype was recorded a few times. This rearrangement joins TRBV24-1 to TRBJ2-1; possibly TRBD2 for D (7 bases). Per the germline V gene, CDR1 is KGHDR and CDR2 is SFDVKD. The V end was cut by 6 bases, the J end by 2 bases, with 37 bases between. This CDR3 is built from 23 residues. CDR3: CATSRRGGAERGGAGSPYNEQFF. CDR3 DNA sequence: TGTGCCACCAGTCGCCGAGGTGGCGCCGAACGAGGGGGGGCGGGAAGCCCCTACAATGAGCAGTTCTTC.

V is TRBV12-3 or TRBV12-4 and J is TRBJ2-1, with 7 positions matching TRBD1. The V and J ends lost 6 bases and 3 bases, in that order; junction bases with no gene match: 5. The CDR3 is 14 residues long. The CDR3 region is CASRVGTVYNEQFF. The CDR3 DNA follows: TGTGCCAGCAGGGTCGGGACAGTCTACAATGAGCAGTTCTTC.

A note on this clonotype: Given a much more abundant clone one base away, this may be a read error. CDR3 protein: CASSTTSGYQQYF. CDR3 DNA: TGTGCCAGCAGCACGACCAGTGGGTACCAGCAGTACTTC. The chain has TRBV7-2 and TRBJ2-7; D gene unclear. From germline, CDR1 is SGHTA and CDR2 FQGNSA. V shed 5 bases and J shed 8 bases, with 16 bases lying between them. This CDR3 is built from 13 residues.

This chain uses TRBV15 with TRBJ2-5, with D possibly matching TRBD1 (5 bases). CDR1 is LNHNV, CDR2 YYDKDF, per germline (reference sequence). The CDR3 is 15 residues long. V lost 0 bases and J lost 1, with 9 bases in between. The CDR3 region has the DNA TGTGCCACCAGCAGAGATAGGGGCTCCCAAGAGACCCAGTACTTC. Amino acid sequence: CATSRDRGSQETQYF.

This clonotype has a handful of counts. The rearrangement links TRBV5-1 to TRBJ2-1; either TRBD1 or TRBD2 may fit D (5 bases each). In germline, CDR1 is SGHRS, CDR2 YFSETQ. This CDR3 comprises 16 residues. The germline V and J ends were trimmed by 3 bases and 0 bases, with 13 bases remaining between them. Written as DNA, the CDR3 is TGCGCCAGCAGCTCAACCGGGGCAAGCTCCTACAATGAGCAGTTCTTC. Its protein product is CASSSTGASSYNEQFF.